The 15 T cell receptor beta chains presented below share a single source sample, sequenced in a study of blood T cell repertoires in COVID-19. Data came from immunoSEQ multiplex PCR; TCRdb stores just in-frame clones and leaves some out. The sample contains 150,000 to 200,000 clones, roughly 76% of which appear only once. Sequencing was performed on peripheral blood. These receptor sequences come from a woman in her thirties or forties with COVID-19, enrolled during active disease.

The chain links TRBV11-3 to TRBJ2-3, with 13 bases aligning to TRBD2. Germline CDR1 and CDR2: SGHNT and YENEEA. The length of the CDR3 is 15 residues. The V gene end was trimmed by 5 bases and the J gene end by 6 bases; junction bases not matched to a gene: 5. This CDR3 is CASSPGTSGADTQYF. Here the CDR3 DNA reads TGTGCCAGCAGCCCAGGGACTAGCGGGGCGGATACGCAGTATTTT.

J is TRBJ1-1 and V is TRBV7-2; 7 nucleotides match TRBD1. V lost 5 bases to trimming and J lost 0 bases; unmatched junction nucleotides: 3. This CDR3 is built from 14 residues. The germline gives CDR1 SGHTA, CDR2 FQGNSA. The CDR3 here is CASSQGQLNTEAFF. Written as DNA, the CDR3 is TGTGCCAGCAGCCAGGGACAGCTGAACACTGAAGCTTTCTTT.

V gene TRBV30 combines with J gene TRBJ1-5; a possible D gene is TRBD1 (5 bases). This CDR3 spans 15 amino acids. Between the trimmed V and J ends, which lost 3 bases and 0 bases, there was a span of 12 bases. Germline V gene sequence: CDR1 GTSNPN, CDR2 SVGIG (reference sequence). CDR3 sequence reads: CAWRPRGFSNQPQHF. CDR3 nucleotides: TGTGCCTGGAGACCTCGGGGGTTTAGCAATCAGCCCCAGCATTTT. Looking up the rest from reference TRBV30 and TRBJ1-5 gives the full variable domain: SQTIHQWPATLVQPVGSPLSLECTVEGTSNPNLYWYRQAAGRGLQLLFYSVGIGQISSEVPQNLSASRPQDRQFILSSKKLLLSDSGFYLCAWRPRGFSNQPQHFGDGTRLSIL.

The V call is TRBV10-1, the J call TRBJ2-7, with TRBD2 matching 8 bases. CDR1 is WNHNN and CDR2 is SYGVQD in the germline V gene (reference sequence). V lost 3 bases, J lost 3 bases, and 4 bases stayed unmatched. CDR3 length equals 14 residues. CDR3: CASSDGGTSYEQYF. The CDR3 DNA follows: TGCGCCAGCAGTGATGGCGGGACTAGCTACGAGCAGTACTTC.

The CDR3 spells CASSPGQGTYNSPLHF. The CDR3 DNA follows: TGTGCCAGTAGTCCCGGACAGGGAACCTATAATTCACCCCTCCACTTT. V usage is TRBV19 and J usage is TRBJ1-6; 8 bases fit TRBD1. The CDR3 is made up of 16 amino acids. CDR1 and CDR2 (germline): LNHDA, SQIVND (reference sequence). V was pared by 5 bases and J by 2 bases, with 5 bases of the junction left unmatched.

The rearrangement uses TRBV28 and TRBJ1-4; 7 bases line up with TRBD1. This CDR3 is 16 amino acids long. The junction had 7 bases not matched to a gene; V was cut back by 3 bases and J by 3 bases. Germline V gene lookup returns CDR1 MDHEN and CDR2 SYDVKM. The CDR3 nucleotides read TGTGCCAGCAGTTTGCAGGCCGGGACAGCTAATGAAAAACTGTTTTTT. Encoded protein: CASSLQAGTANEKLFF.

The chain joins TRBV19 to TRBJ1-5; D perhaps matches TRBD1 (6 bases). The CDR3 loop spans 15 amino acids. V was trimmed by 10 bases and J by 3 bases, leaving 19 bases between them. CDR1 and CDR2 (germline): LNHDA, SQIVND (reference sequence). CDR3 amino acids: CATKPVGHVNQPQHF. In DNA, the CDR3 is TGTGCCACTAAACCCGTGGGACACGTCAATCAGCCCCAGCATTTT.

The chain couples TRBV18 to TRBJ2-1; possibly TRBD2 for D (6 bases). V was cut by 3 bases and J by 8 bases, with 14 bases left in between. The CDR3 has 14 amino acids. Per germline, CDR1 KGHSH and CDR2 LQKENI. The CDR3 bases are TGTGCCAGCTCACCCCAGGGAGGTTTTGATGAGCAGTTCTTC. Encoded protein: CASSPQGGFDEQFF.

With respect to this clone: Germline and junction disagree at one end, which may indicate a read error. This chain uses TRBV2 with TRBJ1-1, with a weak D call TRBD1 (5 bases). The CDR3 loop spans 13 amino acids. The germline V gene has CDR1 SNHLY and CDR2 FYNNEI. The DNA for the CDR3 is TGTGCCAGCAGCGGACATCCTAACACCGAAGCTTTCTTT. Amino acid sequence: CASSGHPNTEAFF.

The rearrangement joins TRBV3-1 (or the pseudogene TRBV3-2) to TRBJ1-4; D gene ambiguous. The V gene's germline CDR1 is LGHDT and CDR2 YNNKEL (reference sequence). This CDR3 comprises 14 residues. V lost 1 base, J lost 10 bases, and 13 bases lay in between. For the CDR3, the DNA is TGTGCCAGCAGCCAAGTTTTACTCTCCGGAAAACTGTTTTTT. This encodes CASSQVLLSGKLFF.

The table lists this clone with a few counts. The V gene is TRBV20-1, the J gene TRBJ1-4, with D possibly being TRBD1 (5 bases). Trimming stripped 3 bases from V and 0 bases from J, with 11 bases between. The CDR3 totals 15 residues. Germline CDR1 is DFQATT and CDR2 is SNEGSKA (reference sequence). The CDR3 sequence: CSASNRISTNEKLFF. Here the CDR3 DNA reads TGCAGTGCTAGTAACAGGATCTCAACTAATGAAAAACTGTTTTTT.

The genes are TRBV6-6 and TRBJ2-3, with D perhaps TRBD2 (5 bases). The CDR3 has 13 amino acids. V dropped 6 bases and J dropped 8 bases, with 15 bases sitting between them. Germline CDR1 and CDR2: MNHNY and SVGAGI (reference sequence). The CDR3, as DNA: TGTGCCAGCAGGGAGGCGGTACATACTACGCAGTATTTT. As protein: CASREAVHTTQYF.

The rearrangement uses TRBV19 and TRBJ1-2, with 10 bases matching TRBD1. This CDR3 region has 15 residues. Per the germline V gene, CDR1 is LNHDA and CDR2 is SQIVND (reference sequence). V shed 6 bases, J shed 1 base, and the junction held 5 bases outside the gene matches. The CDR3 is CASRNGQGDNYGYTF. The CDR3 nucleotides are TGTGCCAGTAGAAACGGACAGGGGGATAACTATGGCTACACCTTC.

The V gene is TRBV12-3 or TRBV12-4, the J gene TRBJ1-1; unclear D gene. The V and J ends lost 8 bases and 0 bases respectively, with 10 bases between them. The CDR3 length is 13 residues. In DNA form, the CDR3 reads TGTGCCAGCTGCCCACTAATGAACACTGAAGCTTTCTTT. This codes for CASCPLMNTEAFF.

This chain joins TRBV18 and TRBJ2-3, with 7 positions matching TRBD2. CDR1 and CDR2 (germline): KGHSH, LQKENI. The V gene end was trimmed by 6 bases and the J gene end by 2 bases; junction bases not matched to a gene: 17. CDR3 length: 18 amino acids. CDR3 protein: CASSITPLTGGDTDTQYF. The CDR3, as DNA: TGTGCCAGCTCTATCACCCCCTTAACGGGAGGAGACACAGATACGCAGTATTTT.